In this sample, the clone carrying this TCR beta chain turned up once. This entry is derived from a study of blood T cell repertoires in COVID-19. In the study overall: Sites across the United States, Italy and Spain contributed samples from acute and convalescent COVID-19.

Using immunoSEQ multiplex PCR, the repertoire was profiled, and TCRdb retains in-frame clones only, with some absent. The sample has 250,000 to 300,000 clones, about 89% seen once. Germline CDR1 is SGDLS and CDR2 is YYNGEE. The CDR3 consists of 16 residues. V trimming: 4 bases; J trimming: 4 bases; junction bases outside the gene matches: 7. The receptor's source is a woman aged 40 to 50 who had recovered from COVID-19. Sequenced input: peripheral blood. The chain has TRBV9 and TRBJ2-7; TRBD2 matches at 14 bases. CDR3 sequence: CASSSRLAGGPYEQYF. The CDR3 coding sequence is TGTGCCAGCAGCTCCAGACTAGCGGGGGGGCCTTACGAGCAGTACTTC.